This T cell receptor (beta chain) emerged from a study of blood T cell repertoires in COVID-19. Study as a whole: Italy, Spain and the United States were the sources of the convalescent and acute COVID-19 samples.

Original methodology: Reference gene primers were amplified, and this amplification served to estimate nucleated cell counts. TCRdb keeps only in-frame clones here, not all; method: immunoSEQ multiplex PCR. The DNA gave D and trimming, while V, J and clone size come from that table. The sample carries over 200,000 clones, approximately 83% recorded once. Ages ranged from 18 to 89 years, with residence in about two dozen US areas. The recovered donors of Cohort 3 showed two negative PCRs, clearance, or symptom resolution. CDR1 LNHDA and CDR2 SQIVND come from the germline V gene (reference sequence). Trimming took off 10 bases at V and 5 bases at J, with 18 bases between the two ends. The CDR3 spans 15 residues.

The receptor's source is a woman aged 50 to 65 who had recovered from COVID-19. Sequencing was performed on PBMCs or T cells enriched from blood (not recorded which). V is TRBV19 and J is TRBJ1-6, with D unclear. CDR3 in amino acids: CATAARGRNNSPLHF. The CDR3 bases are TGTGCCACCGCGGCCCGAGGGAGAAATAATTCACCCCTCCACTTT.